The source of this TCR beta chain is a study of tumor-infiltrating lymphocytes in oesophageal squamous cell carcinoma. This clonotype was found many times. CDR3 size: 15 residues. Germline trimming cut 5 bases from V and 8 bases from J; bases unmatched to any gene: 7. Germline V CDR1 and CDR2: SGHRS, YFSETQ. One entry per CDR3 protein results from TCRdb running MiXCR on the PCR reads. The sample lists fewer than 20,000 distinct CDR3 sequences; around two fifths were seen once. Sequenced sample: normal esophageal tissue next to the tumor. The chain couples TRBV5-1 to TRBJ2-1, with 13 bases lining up with TRBD2. The sequence was collected from a female donor with esophageal squamous cell carcinoma. CDR3 amino acids: CASRILAGGLYEQFF. DNA of the CDR3: TGCGCCAGCAGAATACTAGCGGGGGGGCTCTATGAGCAGTTCTTC.